This T cell receptor (beta chain) was captured by sequencing in a study of blood T cells in healthy people across ages. Study outcomes and limitations: It was the long-lived donors that had more naive CD4+ cells and higher diversity than aged donors.

Each donor's blood draw was approximately 10 milliliters of peripheral blood. A minimum of 5.5 micrograms of total RNA was extracted per sample. Then a second PCR, running about 6 to 12 cycles, was carried out with a sample-barcoded 5' primer and a J-beta primer mix. A template-switch adaptor containing 12 random nucleotides labeled each cDNA molecule. TCRdb re-analysed the 5' RACE reads in MiXCR, keeping a single row per CDR3 protein. The repertoire includes about 1.1 million distinct CDR3 sequences, 35% to 40% of them detected once, and 13% sits in the top ten. Germline values: CDR1 MNHEY, CDR2 SVGAGI. The V and J ends lost 4 bases and 11 bases respectively, with 14 bases between them. This CDR3 contains 12 residues. Note on this clonotype: The target antigen is unknown.

The specimen sequenced was blood. This sequence joins TRBV6-5 and TRBJ1-1; D is possibly TRBD1 (6 bases). This TCR was recovered from a man younger than 35 in good health. The CDR3 DNA is TGTGCCAGCAGTTTCCCCCAGGGGCAGGCTTTCTTT. Residues: CASSFPQGQAFF.